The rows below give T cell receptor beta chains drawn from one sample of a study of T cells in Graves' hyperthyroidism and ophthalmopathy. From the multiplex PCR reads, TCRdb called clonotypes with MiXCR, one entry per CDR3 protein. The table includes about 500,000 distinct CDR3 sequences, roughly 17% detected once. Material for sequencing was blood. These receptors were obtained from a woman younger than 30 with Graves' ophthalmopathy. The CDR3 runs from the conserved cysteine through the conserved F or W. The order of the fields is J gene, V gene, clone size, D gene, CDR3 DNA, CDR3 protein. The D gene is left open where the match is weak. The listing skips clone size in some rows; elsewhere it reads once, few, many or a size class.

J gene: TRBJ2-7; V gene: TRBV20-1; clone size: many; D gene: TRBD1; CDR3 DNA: TGCAGTGCACCCGTAGGGAGGACAGGGCCGATCGACGAGCAGTACTTC; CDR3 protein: CSAPVGRTGPIDEQYF
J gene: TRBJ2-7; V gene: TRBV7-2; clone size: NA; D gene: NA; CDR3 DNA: TGTGCCAGCAGCATAGAGCAGGGTCCATACGAGCAGTACTTC; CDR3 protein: CASSIEQGPYEQYF
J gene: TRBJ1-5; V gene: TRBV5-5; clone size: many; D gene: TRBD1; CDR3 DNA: TGTGCCAGCAGCGCCGGGACAGGCTCACAGCCCCAGCATTTT; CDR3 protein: CASSAGTGSQPQHF
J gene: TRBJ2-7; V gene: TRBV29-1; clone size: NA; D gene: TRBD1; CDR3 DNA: TGCAGCGCCTACAGGGGGACAGGGACCTACGAGCAGTACTTC; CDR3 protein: CSAYRGTGTYEQYF
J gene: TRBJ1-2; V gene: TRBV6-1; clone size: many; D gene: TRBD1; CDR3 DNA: TGTGCCAGCAGTCTACGACGGGCCCGGGACAGGGGGTTACGTGGCTACACCTTC; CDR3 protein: CASSLRRARDRGLRGYTF
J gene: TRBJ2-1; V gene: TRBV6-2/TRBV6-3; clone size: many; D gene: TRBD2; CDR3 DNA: TGTGCCAGCAGTAGGCTAGCGGGGGGCTTCTCCTACAATGAGCAGTTCTTC; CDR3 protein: CASSRLAGGFSYNEQFF
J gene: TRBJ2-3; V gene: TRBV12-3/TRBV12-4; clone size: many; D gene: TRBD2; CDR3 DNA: TGTGCCAGCAGCCTCCCCCGACTAGCGGGAAGCACAGATACGCAGTATTTT; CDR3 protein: CASSLPRLAGSTDTQYF
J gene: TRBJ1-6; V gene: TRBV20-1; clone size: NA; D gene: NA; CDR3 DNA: TGCAGTGCTAGAGACTTGACGAGTCCTAATTCACCCCTCCACTTT; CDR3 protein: CSARDLTSPNSPLHF
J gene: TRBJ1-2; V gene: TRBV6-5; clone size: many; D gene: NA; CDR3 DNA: TGTGCCAGCAGTTACCCCAGAGGGGGGGGCGAAAACTATGGCTACACCTTC; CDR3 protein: CASSYPRGGGENYGYTF
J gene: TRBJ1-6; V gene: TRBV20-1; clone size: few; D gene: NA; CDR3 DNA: TGCAGTGCTTCGGGGTTTCAGGGTTCACCCCTCCACTTT; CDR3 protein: CSASGFQGSPLHF
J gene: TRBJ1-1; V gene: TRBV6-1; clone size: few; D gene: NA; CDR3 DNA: TGTGCCAGCAGTGAATCGGTTGGCGGGGGGTGGGCTTTCTTT; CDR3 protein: CASSESVGGGWAFF
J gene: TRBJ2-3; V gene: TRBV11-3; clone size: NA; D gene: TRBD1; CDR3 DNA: TGTGCCAGCAGCTTAGAAAACAGGGGGCCGACAGATACGCAGTATTTT; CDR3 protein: CASSLENRGPTDTQYF
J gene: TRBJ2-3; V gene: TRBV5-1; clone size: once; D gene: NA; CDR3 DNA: TGCGCCAGCAGCTTCGGGACACGCACAGATACGCAGTATTTT; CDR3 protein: CASSFGTRTDTQYF
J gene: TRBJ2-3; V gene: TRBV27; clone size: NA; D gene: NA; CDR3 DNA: TGTGCCAGCAGTTTATGGCCGGAGGTTAGCCCAGATACGCAGTATTTT; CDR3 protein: CASSLWPEVSPDTQYF
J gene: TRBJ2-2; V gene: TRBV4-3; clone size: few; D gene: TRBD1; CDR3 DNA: TGCGCCAGCAGCCAGGGGACAGGGGGGAACGGGGAGCTGTTTTTT; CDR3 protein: CASSQGTGGNGELFF
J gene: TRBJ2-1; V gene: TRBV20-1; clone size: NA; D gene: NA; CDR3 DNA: TGCAGTGCTAAGCCCCTTACCATAGCCTACAATGAGCAGTTCTTC; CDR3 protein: CSAKPLTIAYNEQFF
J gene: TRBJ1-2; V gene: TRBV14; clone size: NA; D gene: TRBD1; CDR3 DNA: TGTGCCAGCAGCCAGTGGGGGGACAGCTATGGCTACACCTTC; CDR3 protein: CASSQWGDSYGYTF
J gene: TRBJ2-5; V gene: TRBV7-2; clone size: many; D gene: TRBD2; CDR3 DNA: TGTGCCAGCAGCCTCGCTAGCGGCGGGGGGGAGACCCAGTACTTC; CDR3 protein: CASSLASGGGETQYF
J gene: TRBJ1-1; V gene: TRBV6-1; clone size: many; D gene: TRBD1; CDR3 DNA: TGTGCCAGCAGTTGGGGCGGACAGGGCAACACTGAAGCTTTCTTT; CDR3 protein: CASSWGGQGNTEAFF
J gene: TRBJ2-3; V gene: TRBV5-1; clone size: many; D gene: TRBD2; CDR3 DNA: TGCGCCTGTCAGACTAGCGGGGGAATAGATACGCAGTATTTT; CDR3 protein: CACQTSGGIDTQYF
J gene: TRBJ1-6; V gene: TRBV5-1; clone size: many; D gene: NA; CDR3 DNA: TGCGCCAGCAGCTCCCAGGGAGGGGATACACCCCTCCACTTT; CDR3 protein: CASSSQGGDTPLHF
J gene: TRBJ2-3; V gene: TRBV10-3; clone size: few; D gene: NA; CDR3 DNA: TGTGCCATCAGTCCCGGGGGAGACACGCAGTATTTT; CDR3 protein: CAISPGGDTQYF
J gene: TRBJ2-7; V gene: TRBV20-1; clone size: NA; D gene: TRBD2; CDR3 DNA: TGCAGTGCTAGACTAGCGGGAGTCTACGAGCAGTACTTC; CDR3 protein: CSARLAGVYEQYF
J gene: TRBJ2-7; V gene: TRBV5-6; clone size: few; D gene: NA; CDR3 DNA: TGTGCCAGCAGCTTGGTGGGCCGTGGAGAGCAGTACTTC; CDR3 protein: CASSLVGRGEQYF
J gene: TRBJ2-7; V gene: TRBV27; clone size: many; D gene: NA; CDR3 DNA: TGTGCCAGCAGGCCCAGGGCCAGCTCCTACGAGCAGTACTTC; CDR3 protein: CASRPRASSYEQYF
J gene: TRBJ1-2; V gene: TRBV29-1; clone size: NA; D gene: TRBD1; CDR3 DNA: TGCAGCGTTGAAGGGAGCGGCAGGGGGTTGCACTATGGCTACACCTTC; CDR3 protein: CSVEGSGRGLHYGYTF
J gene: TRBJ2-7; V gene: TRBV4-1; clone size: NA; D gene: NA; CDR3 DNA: TGCGCCAGCAGCCTCGGACTATTTTCGGGGGCGCAGTACTTC; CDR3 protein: CASSLGLFSGAQYF
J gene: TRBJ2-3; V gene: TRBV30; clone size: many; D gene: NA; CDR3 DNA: TGTGCCTGGAGTGTACTCGGGGAAGATACGCAGTATTTT; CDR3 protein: CAWSVLGEDTQYF
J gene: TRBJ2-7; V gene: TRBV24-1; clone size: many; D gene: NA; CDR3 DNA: TGTGCCACCAGTGATACAGACAGCTACGAGCAGTACTTC; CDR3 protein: CATSDTDSYEQYF
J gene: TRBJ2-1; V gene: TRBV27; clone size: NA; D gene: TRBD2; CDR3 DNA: TGTGCCAGCAGATCTGCCACACTAGCGATCAATGAGCAGTTCTTC; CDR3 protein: CASRSATLAINEQFF
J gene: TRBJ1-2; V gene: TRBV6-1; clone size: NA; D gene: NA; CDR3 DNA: TGTGCCAGCAGTCTGAGTTCCCTTGGGGCGAGCTATGGCTACACCTTC; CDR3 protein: CASSLSSLGASYGYTF
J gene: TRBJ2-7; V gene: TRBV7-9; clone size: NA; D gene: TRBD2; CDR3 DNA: TGTGCCAGCAGCTCTTGGGAGGGGTACGAGCAGTACTTC; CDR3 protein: CASSSWEGYEQYF
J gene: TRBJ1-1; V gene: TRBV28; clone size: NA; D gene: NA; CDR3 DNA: TGTGCCAGCAGTTTATGGGGACTCCTGAACACTGAAGCTTTCTTT; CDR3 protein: CASSLWGLLNTEAFF
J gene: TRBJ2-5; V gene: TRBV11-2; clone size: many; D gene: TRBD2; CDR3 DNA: TGTGCCAGCAGCAGGGACTATCAAGAGACCCAGTACTTC; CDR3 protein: CASSRDYQETQYF
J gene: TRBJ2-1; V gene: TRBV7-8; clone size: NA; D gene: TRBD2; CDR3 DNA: TGTGCCGCTATCGTGGGGCTAGCGGGAATGTACGTGTATGAGCAGTTCTTC; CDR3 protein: CAAIVGLAGMYVYEQFF
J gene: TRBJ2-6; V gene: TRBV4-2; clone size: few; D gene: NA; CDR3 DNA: TGTGCCAGCAGCCAAGAGAAGGAGGAGTCTGGGGCCAACGTCCTGACTTTC; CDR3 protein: CASSQEKEESGANVLTF
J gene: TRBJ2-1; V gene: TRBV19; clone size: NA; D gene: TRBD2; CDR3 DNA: TGTGCCAGTAGTATAGAACTAGCGGGGGGGCCAGTCTCGTATGAGCAGTTCTTC; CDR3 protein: CASSIELAGGPVSYEQFF
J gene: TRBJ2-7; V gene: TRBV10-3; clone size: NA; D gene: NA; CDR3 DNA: TGTGCCATCAGTGAGTCCCGAGGAGGGAACGAGCAGTACTTC; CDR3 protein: CAISESRGGNEQYF
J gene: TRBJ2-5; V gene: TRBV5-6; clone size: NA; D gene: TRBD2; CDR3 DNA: TGTGCCAGCAGTTCTAGCGGGGGGGCTAAGACCCAGTACTTC; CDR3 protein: CASSSSGGAKTQYF
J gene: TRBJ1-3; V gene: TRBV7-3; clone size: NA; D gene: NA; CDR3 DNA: TGTGCCAGCAGCCCCCTCGGGGTCTCTGGAAACACCATATATTTT; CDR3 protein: CASSPLGVSGNTIYF
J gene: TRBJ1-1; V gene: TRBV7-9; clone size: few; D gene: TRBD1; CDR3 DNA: TGTGCCAGCAGCCACGGACAGGGGGCCTCTCTGTTGAACACTGAAGCTTTCTTT; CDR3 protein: CASSHGQGASLLNTEAFF
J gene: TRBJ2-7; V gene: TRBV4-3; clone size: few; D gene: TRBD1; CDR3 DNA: TGCGCCAGCAGCCAAGATTCGGACAGGGCCTACGAGCAGTACTTC; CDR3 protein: CASSQDSDRAYEQYF
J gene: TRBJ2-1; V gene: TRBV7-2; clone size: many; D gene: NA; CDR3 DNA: TGTGCCAGCAGCTTCCTCCCCCTAGCTTACAATGAGCAGTTCTTC; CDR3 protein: CASSFLPLAYNEQFF
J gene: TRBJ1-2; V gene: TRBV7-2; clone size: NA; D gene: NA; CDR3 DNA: TGTGCCAGCAGCCAAGGGCCAGAAAGAGCTAACTATGGCTACACCTTC; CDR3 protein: CASSQGPERANYGYTF
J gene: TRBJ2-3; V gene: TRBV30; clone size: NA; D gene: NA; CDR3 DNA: TGTGCCTGGAGTGTAGCTGCTAGCACAGATACGCAGTATTTT; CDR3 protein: CAWSVAASTDTQYF